Below, 17 T cell receptor beta chains from the same sample are listed, as sequenced in a study of cytomegalovirus exposure and HLA in healthy donors (dated by TCRdb to 2015 to 2018). The method behind the library was the immunoSEQ multiplex PCR assay. The multiplex PCR relied on a mix of 60 forward primers for TCR Vbeta segments and 13 reverse primers for TCR Jbeta segments. TCRdb provides this immuneACCESS table in a form limited to in-frame rearrangements. Some clones are lacking; in checked studies, under half of them reflect an unresolved V gene, and why the rest are absent is not known. The sample records some 85,000 clones, roughly 83% of which are singletons. The ten largest clonotypes hold under 2.5% of the sample. The sample comprised PBMCs. Source of these receptors: a young man in good health and CMV-seronegative.

The chain joins TRBV27 to TRBJ2-1, with D maybe TRBD1 (6 bases). The V end lost 6 bases, the J end lost 1 base, and 25 bases lay between the germline ends. CDR3 length: 19 residues. Germline-derived CDR1 and CDR2 are MNHEY and SMNVEV (reference sequence). The CDR3 spells CASSTPGQRRGGSYNEQFF. Here the CDR3 DNA reads TGTGCCAGCAGCACACCCGGACAGCGCCGGGGTGGGTCCTACAATGAGCAGTTCTTC.

This chain uses TRBV6-6 with TRBJ2-7; 8 positions agree with TRBD2. In germline, CDR1 is MNHNY, CDR2 SVGAGI (reference sequence). V was clipped by 0 bases and J by 4 bases; unmatched bases: 5. CDR3 length: 15 amino acids. The CDR3 loop reads CASSYSKTSAYEQYF. The CDR3 nucleotides read TGTGCCAGCAGTTACTCGAAGACTAGCGCTTACGAGCAGTACTTC.

The gene calls are TRBV19 and TRBJ1-5, with D possibly matching TRBD1 (6 bases). Germline-derived CDR1 and CDR2 are LNHDA and SQIVND (reference sequence). This CDR3 region has 13 residues. The ends were cut back, 4 bases at V and 4 bases at J, with 8 bases in the middle. The chain's CDR3 is CASSTQGNQPQHF. For the CDR3, the DNA is TGTGCCAGTAGTACACAGGGAAATCAGCCCCAGCATTTT.

The J gene is TRBJ2-2, the V gene TRBV30; tentative D call: TRBD2 (7 bases). CDR3 length: 14 residues. The germline V and J ends were trimmed by 8 bases and 2 bases, with 15 bases remaining between them. Germline CDR1 is GTSNPN and CDR2 is SVGIG (reference sequence). CDR3 loop: CAGEGGINTGELFF. CDR3 nucleotide sequence: TGTGCCGGGGAGGGGGGGATAAACACCGGGGAGCTGTTTTTT.

This clone was seen a handful of times. The chain has TRBV9 and TRBJ1-2; no reliable D call. CDR1 is SGDLS and CDR2 is YYNGEE in the germline V gene. With 3 bases removed from V and 3 bases from J, the gap between germline ends came to 18 bases. This CDR3 region has 16 residues. CDR3 coding DNA: TGTGCCAGCAGCGCCAGTGCCAGCGATCGGCACTATGGCTACACCTTC. Its protein product is CASSASASDRHYGYTF.

This clone was seen only once. The rearrangement links TRBV29-1 to TRBJ2-5; D gene unclear. In germline, CDR1 is SQVTM, CDR2 ANQGSEA. Trimming cost V 4 bases and J 3 bases, with 12 bases left between them. This CDR3 contains 13 residues. The CDR3: CSVASRIEETQYF. CDR3 DNA sequence: TGCAGCGTTGCATCCAGGATCGAAGAGACCCAGTACTTC.

This chain uses TRBV11-1 with TRBJ2-7, with 10 nucleotides matching TRBD2. The ends lost 1 base at V and 7 bases at J; junction bases unmatched: 13. Germline assignment: CDR1 SGHAT and CDR2 FQDESV (reference sequence). The CDR3 totals 17 residues. The CDR3 spells CASSLGAVSSGSDEQYF. In DNA, the CDR3 is TGTGCCAGCAGCTTAGGCGCCGTCTCTAGCGGGAGTGATGAGCAGTACTTC.

This clone has only one observation. The chain employs TRBV6-5 and TRBJ1-3, with D maybe TRBD1 (6 bases). The V gene's germline CDR1 is MNHEY and CDR2 SVGAGI. The V end was cut by 5 bases, the J end by 4 bases, with 12 bases between. This CDR3 contains 14 residues. The CDR3 nucleotides read TGTGCCAGCAGTAGGGGGATGGGAGGAAACACCATATATTTT. It is translated as CASSRGMGGNTIYF.

CDR3: CASSSLGLAGYNEQFF. In DNA form, the CDR3 reads TGTGCCAGCAGCTCACTAGGTCTAGCGGGCTACAATGAGCAGTTCTTC. This chain connects TRBV9 to TRBJ2-1; 8 positions match TRBD2. Per germline, CDR1 SGDLS and CDR2 YYNGEE. The junction had 9 bases not matched to a gene; V was cut back by 4 bases and J by 3 bases. This CDR3 is 16 amino acids long.

The chain links TRBV7-9 to TRBJ2-7, with 7 bases matching TRBD1. Per the germline V gene, CDR1 is SEHNR and CDR2 is FQNEAQ (reference sequence). This CDR3 is built from 16 residues. V dropped 5 bases and J dropped 4; count of bases not matched to a gene: 14. This chain's CDR3 is CASSPGHGTAYYEQYF. CDR3 nucleotide sequence: TGTGCCAGCAGCCCGGGCCACGGGACAGCCTATTACGAGCAGTACTTC. Drawing the rest from reference TRBV7-9 and TRBJ2-7, the complete variable domain is DTGVSQNPRHKITKRGQNVTFRCDPISEHNRLYWYRQTLGQGPEFLTYFQNEAQLEKSRLLSDRFSAERPKGSFSTLEIQRTEQGDSAMYLCASSPGHGTAYYEQYFGPGTRLTVT.

This clone has a single count. The V call is TRBV7-8, the J call TRBJ1-6; TRBD1 matches 11 bases. The CDR3 has 16 amino acids. Germline loops: CDR1 SGHVS, CDR2 FQNEAQ. The ends lost 5 bases at V and 9 bases at J; junction bases unmatched: 9. The CDR3 DNA follows: TGTGCCAGCAGCGATAAATCAGGGACAGGGGGTTCACCCCTCCACTTT. Its protein is CASSDKSGTGGSPLHF.

The chain has TRBV10-2 and TRBJ2-7; 11 bases map to TRBD2. This CDR3 is 13 amino acids long. With 5 bases clipped from V and 5 bases from J, the junction kept 2 bases outside the gene matches. Germline V lookup: CDR1 WSHSY, CDR2 SAAADI. CDR3 DNA sequence: TGCGCCAGCAGTCTAGCGGGAGGAAACGAGCAGTACTTC. It is translated as CASSLAGGNEQYF.

J is TRBJ2-4 and V is TRBV6-1, with D perhaps TRBD2 (5 bases). There are 13 residues in the CDR3. Germline CDR1 and CDR2: MNHNS and SASEGT. The V end was cut by 7 bases, the J end by 0 bases, with 7 bases between. CDR3 DNA: TGTGCCAGCATGGCGGGAGCCAAAAACATTCAGTACTTC. Translating it yields CASMAGAKNIQYF.

The chain carries TRBV28 and TRBJ1-2; perhaps TRBD1 as D (5 bases). CDR1 is MDHEN and CDR2 is SYDVKM in the germline V gene. V lost 5 bases, J lost 6 bases, and 13 bases lay in between. CDR3 length: 13 amino acids. The CDR3 loop reads CASSTRQTHGYTF. The DNA for the CDR3 is TGTGCCAGCAGTACAAGACAGACCCATGGCTACACCTTC.

This chain uses TRBV7-8 with TRBJ2-6; D possibly corresponds to TRBD1 (6 bases). CDR1 is SGHVS, CDR2 FQNEAQ, per germline. Trimming took 5 bases from V and 4 from J, leaving 12 bases between them. The CDR3 consists of 15 residues. The CDR3 region is CASSLTGGGANVLTF. CDR3 bases: TGTGCCAGCAGCCTGACAGGCGGGGGGGCCAACGTCCTGACTTTC.

The gene calls are TRBV19 and TRBJ2-1, with 10 bases matching TRBD2. Trimming cost V 6 bases and J 4 bases; bases outside gene matches: 9. Germline CDR1 is LNHDA and CDR2 is SQIVND (reference sequence). This CDR3 has 16 amino acids. This CDR3 is CASSSSGTSAYNEQFF. Written as DNA, the CDR3 is TGTGCCAGTAGCTCCTCAGGGACTAGCGCATACAATGAGCAGTTCTTC.

The chain employs TRBV27 and TRBJ1-6; D call uncertain. Germline V gene data show CDR1 as MNHEY and CDR2 as SMNVEV (reference sequence). V was pared by 7 bases and J by 7 bases, with 14 bases between. The CDR3 is made up of 14 amino acids. DNA for the CDR3: TGTGCCAGCACGGGTTGGTCAGCCAATTCACCCCTCCACTTT. This encodes CASTGWSANSPLHF.